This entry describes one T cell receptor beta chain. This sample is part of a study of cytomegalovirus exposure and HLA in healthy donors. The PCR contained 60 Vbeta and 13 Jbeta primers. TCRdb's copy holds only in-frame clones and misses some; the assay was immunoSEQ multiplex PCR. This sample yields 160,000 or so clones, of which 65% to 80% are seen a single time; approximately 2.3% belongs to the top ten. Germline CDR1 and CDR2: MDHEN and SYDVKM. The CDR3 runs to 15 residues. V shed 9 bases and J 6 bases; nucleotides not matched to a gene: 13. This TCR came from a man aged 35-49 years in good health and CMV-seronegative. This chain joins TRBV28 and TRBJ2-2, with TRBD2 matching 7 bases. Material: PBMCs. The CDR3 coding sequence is TGTGCCAGTTGTTCCAGCGGGATTGGCTCCGGGGAGCTGTTTTTT. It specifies CASCSSGIGSGELFF.